This TCR beta chain was captured in a study of CD8 T cells in Susac syndrome. In the study overall: Patients with Susac syndrome were, at the time of blood collection, therapy-naive, maintained on corticosteroids, or maintained on intravenous immunoglobulin alone. Study-level points and caveats: Susac syndrome CD8+ repertoires were clonally expanded, most strongly in CD8+ TEMRA cells.

Points on this clonotype: What it binds is unknown.

An input of about 0.45 to 1 ug of RNA was subjected to reverse transcription using random hexamers. Across 54 Vbeta and 13 Jbeta, immunoSEQ multiplex PCR amplified TCR beta CDR3. MiXCR, run by TCRdb on the immunoSEQ multiplex PCR reads, gives a single entry per CDR3 protein. This sample has about 76,000 distinct CDR3 sequences; about 94% occur once, and the top ten carry about 0.41%. Patients with Susac syndrome fulfilled recently defined diagnostic criteria for definite or probable disease. The receptor was derived from a human donor with Susac syndrome. The sequencing input was CD8+ T cells from PBMCs.

In DNA form, the CDR3 reads TGCGCCAGCAGCCCACTCCCCAGAGGGCCCACTGAAGCTTTCTTT. Residues: CASSPLPRGPTEAFF. The gene calls are TRBV4-3 and TRBJ1-1; D not resolved. The CDR3 consists of 15 residues. The V and J ends lost 4 bases and 4 bases respectively, with 16 bases between them. CDR1 and CDR2 from the germline V gene are LGHNA and YSLEER.